This is a list of T cell receptor beta chains from one sample in a study of beta chain features in type 1 diabetes. The repertoire was sequenced with immunoSEQ multiplex PCR; TCRdb's copy has only in-frame clones and lacks some. The data show approximately 160,000 clones, roughly 9.1% seen once. What was sequenced was central memory CD4+ T cells from blood. These receptors originate from a woman aged 18 to 35 in good health. Both conserved end residues are part of each CDR3. The order of the fields is CDR3 DNA, CDR3 protein, J gene, clone size, D gene, V gene. D genes are given only for firm matches. Clone size is stated in some rows and not others, as once, few, many or a class when expanded.

cdr3_nt: TGCGCCAGCAGCTTGGACCACAGAGGGGCGACTAGCGAGCAGTTCTTC; cdr3_aa: CASSLDHRGATSEQFF; j_call: TRBJ2-1; clone_size: many; d_call: TRBD2; v_call: TRBV5-1
cdr3_nt: TGTGCCAGCAGCTTACAGGGCCTGACCGGGACTAGTCCCTACGAGCAGTACTTC; cdr3_aa: CASSLQGLTGTSPYEQYF; j_call: TRBJ2-7; clone_size: NA; d_call: TRBD2; v_call: TRBV5-4
cdr3_nt: TGTGCCAGCAGCCCGAGCGTAAGACTATCGGTATACAATGAGCAGTTCTTC; cdr3_aa: CASSPSVRLSVYNEQFF; j_call: TRBJ2-1; clone_size: few; d_call: NA; v_call: TRBV7-9
cdr3_nt: TGTGCCTGGAGTCCTACAGGGAGGGAAGGAGAGACCCAGTACTTC; cdr3_aa: CAWSPTGREGETQYF; j_call: TRBJ2-5; clone_size: few; d_call: NA; v_call: TRBV30
cdr3_nt: TGTGCCAGTAGAACGAGGGCAGGGGACCGGCGGACCCAGTACTTC; cdr3_aa: CASRTRAGDRRTQYF; j_call: TRBJ2-5; clone_size: few; d_call: NA; v_call: TRBV19
cdr3_nt: TGTGCCAGCAGTGAGAGGGGAGGAGGCACTGAAGCTTTCTTT; cdr3_aa: CASSERGGGTEAFF; j_call: TRBJ1-1; clone_size: few; d_call: NA; v_call: TRBV2
cdr3_nt: TGTGCCATCAGTGAAACCGGGACAGCTGAAAACATTCAGTACTTC; cdr3_aa: CAISETGTAENIQYF; j_call: TRBJ2-4; clone_size: NA; d_call: TRBD1; v_call: TRBV10-3
cdr3_nt: TGTGCCAGCAGTTTAAGGGGGGGTTTCTATGGCTACACCTTC; cdr3_aa: CASSLRGGFYGYTF; j_call: TRBJ1-2; clone_size: few; d_call: NA; v_call: TRBV6-1
cdr3_nt: TGCGCCAGCAGCCAAGACAACAGTTACTATGGCTACACCTTC; cdr3_aa: CASSQDNSYYGYTF; j_call: TRBJ1-2; clone_size: few; d_call: NA; v_call: TRBV4-1
cdr3_nt: TGTGCCTGGGCCCCAAGGGGCTCACCCCTCCACTTT; cdr3_aa: CAWAPRGSPLHF; j_call: TRBJ1-6; clone_size: NA; d_call: NA; v_call: TRBV30
cdr3_nt: TGTGCCAGCAGCTTGGGAGGGTGGCTAGCGGATACCCAAGAGACCCAGTACTTC; cdr3_aa: CASSLGGWLADTQETQYF; j_call: TRBJ2-5; clone_size: NA; d_call: TRBD2; v_call: TRBV5-4
cdr3_nt: TGTGCCAGCAGCCCGACGACTAGCGGGGGACAAGGGGAGCAGTTCTTC; cdr3_aa: CASSPTTSGGQGEQFF; j_call: TRBJ2-1; clone_size: NA; d_call: TRBD2; v_call: TRBV14
cdr3_nt: TGTGCCAGCACCATTGACAGGGGGCGATCCTACGAGCAGTACTTC; cdr3_aa: CASTIDRGRSYEQYF; j_call: TRBJ2-7; clone_size: few; d_call: TRBD1; v_call: TRBV2
cdr3_nt: TGTGCCAGCGCTGGGGACTCCTTGAACACCGGGGAGCTGTTTTTT; cdr3_aa: CASAGDSLNTGELFF; j_call: TRBJ2-2; clone_size: few; d_call: NA; v_call: TRBV2
cdr3_nt: TGTGCCAGCAGTTTCACAGGGGGCTCTAACTATGGCTACACCTTC; cdr3_aa: CASSFTGGSNYGYTF; j_call: TRBJ1-2; clone_size: few; d_call: TRBD1; v_call: TRBV5-6